The 22 T cell receptor beta chains below come from one sample, sequenced in a study of T cells after yellow fever vaccination. Via MiXCR, TCRdb re-called the 5' RACE reads, giving one row per CDR3 protein. The sample consists of roughly 300,000 distinct CDR3 sequences, 6.8% of them appearing once. Sequenced material: PBMCs, taken approximately 47 days after the first yellow fever vaccination. The origin of the receptors is a man younger than 30 who received the YFV17D yellow fever vaccine.

For the CDR3, the DNA is TGCGCCAGCAGCCTGGCTGGTTCGGACAGGGCTATTCATGAGCAGTTCTTC. This sequence encodes CASSLAGSDRAIHEQFF. The J gene is TRBJ2-1, the V gene TRBV5-1; 8 bases agree with TRBD1. With 4 bases clipped from V and 8 bases from J, the junction kept 17 bases outside the gene matches. Per the germline V gene, CDR1 is SGHRS and CDR2 is YFSETQ. The CDR3 consists of 17 residues.

The count of this clonotype is one. This sequence joins TRBV6-5 and TRBJ2-1, with 15 bases matching TRBD2. Germline CDR1 is MNHEY and CDR2 is SVGAGI. The CDR3 is 19 amino acids. After removal of 0 bases from V and 0 bases from J, the junction contained 3 bases not matched to a gene. The CDR3 here is CASSYSGLAGGLSYNEQFF. The CDR3 region has the DNA TGTGCCAGCAGTTACTCGGGACTAGCGGGGGGCCTCTCCTACAATGAGCAGTTCTTC.

This clonotype has more than one count but fewer than ten. The chain uses TRBV4-1 and TRBJ1-6; no firm D call. Germline V gene lookup returns CDR1 MGHRA and CDR2 YSYEKL. The CDR3 has 14 amino acids. V lost 0 bases and J lost 0, with 0 bases in between. The CDR3 nucleotides read TGCGCCAGCAGCCAAGACTCCTATAATTCACCCCTCCACTTT. Residues: CASSQDSYNSPLHF.

The gene calls are TRBV7-8 and TRBJ2-7; D is ambiguous. V dropped 1 base and J dropped 2 bases, with 12 bases sitting between them. Germline V gene lookup returns CDR1 SGHVS and CDR2 FQNEAQ. The CDR3 is made up of 15 amino acids. The CDR3 sequence is CASSLENKVAYEQYF. CDR3 nucleotides: TGTGCCAGCAGCTTAGAAAACAAGGTGGCCTACGAGCAGTACTTC. Full variable domain (remainder filled in from reference TRBV7-8 and TRBJ2-7): GAGVSQSPRYKVAKRGQDVALRCDPISGHVSLFWYQQALGQGPEFLTYFQNEAQLDKSGLPSDRFFAERPEGSVSTLKIQRTQQEDSAVYLCASSLENKVAYEQYFGPGTRLTVT.

This clonotype was recorded at least ten times. This chain connects TRBV12-3 or TRBV12-4 to TRBJ2-2; 8 bases agree with TRBD1. CDR3 length: 14 residues. After removal of 6 bases from V and 9 bases from J, the junction contained 9 bases not matched to a gene. CDR3 sequence (DNA): TGTGCCAGCAGACTCGGACAGGGAAGGCGGGAGCTGTTTTTT. It translates to CASRLGQGRRELFF.

This clonotype showed up many times. J is TRBJ2-2 and V is TRBV12-3 or TRBV12-4; D may be TRBD1 (5 bases). The length of the CDR3 is 12 residues. Trimming shortened V by 6 bases and J by 6 bases, and 8 bases separated the two germline ends. CDR3 nucleotides: TGTGCCAGCAGCCAGACAGCCGGGGAGCTGTTTTTT. Translated: CASSQTAGELFF.

V usage is TRBV5-5 and J usage is TRBJ1-4; D is possibly TRBD1 (6 bases). The V end was cut by 4 bases, the J end by 0 bases, with 13 bases between. Germline loops: CDR1 SGHKS, CDR2 YYEKEE (reference sequence). The CDR3 sequence is 16 residues long. The CDR3 loop reads CASSGSRGSTNEKLFF. The CDR3, as DNA: TGTGCCAGCAGCGGATCCAGGGGATCAACTAATGAAAAACTGTTTTTT.

The chain links TRBV12-3 or TRBV12-4 to TRBJ2-7, with 7 nucleotides matching TRBD1. The CDR3 covers 14 residues. The V and J ends lost 5 bases and 3 bases, in that order; junction bases with no gene match: 7. The CDR3 spells CASSTADRFYEQYF. In DNA, the CDR3 is TGTGCCAGCAGTACAGCGGACAGGTTCTACGAGCAGTACTTC.

The J gene is TRBJ2-3, the V gene TRBV5-1, with 12 bases identical to TRBD1. V lost 4 bases and J lost 6; bases outside the gene matches: 9. The CDR3 contains 16 residues. Germline CDR1 is SGHRS and CDR2 is YFSETQ. Here the CDR3 DNA reads TGCGCCAGCAGCCCCACCGGGACAGGGGGCATGGATACGCAGTATTTT. This translates into CASSPTGTGGMDTQYF.

At least ten counts were recorded for this clonotype. This rearrangement joins TRBV7-2 to TRBJ2-5, with TRBD2 matching 8 bases. Unmatched junction bases numbered 10, after V lost 11 bases and J lost 2 bases. The germline V gene has CDR1 SGHTA and CDR2 FQGNSA. The CDR3 length is 14 residues. Here the CDR3 DNA reads TGTGCCGAGCAGAGCGGGGGCGAACAAGAGACCCAGTACTTC. It translates to CAEQSGGEQETQYF.

The CDR3 region is CAWSDYYNEQFF. CDR3 DNA: TGTGCCTGGAGTGACTACTACAATGAGCAGTTCTTC. The chain uses TRBV30 and TRBJ2-1; D remains unclear. This CDR3 region has 12 residues. From germline, CDR1 is GTSNPN and CDR2 SVGIG (reference sequence). V was pared by 1 base and J by 3 bases, with 4 bases between.

This clonotype was counted only a few times. The J gene is TRBJ2-5, the V gene TRBV4-2, with 14 bases that match TRBD2. CDR1 and CDR2 from the germline V gene are LGHNA and YNFKEQ. This CDR3 has 18 residues. Losses at the gene ends were 4 bases for V and 5 bases for J; bases not matched to a gene: 12. CDR3 region: CASSPASTSGGGTETQYF. The CDR3 region has the DNA TGTGCCAGCAGCCCCGCTTCGACTAGCGGGGGGGGAACCGAGACCCAGTACTTC.

The chain recombines TRBV5-8 with TRBJ2-4, with D unresolved. Per the germline V gene, CDR1 is SGHTS and CDR2 is YDEGEE. Trimming left V 4 bases short and J 1 base short, with 15 bases between. CDR3 size: 16 residues. CDR3 coding DNA: TGTGCCAGCAGCGTCGAGGTACTTTGGGCCAAAAACATTCAGTACTTC. It is translated as CASSVEVLWAKNIQYF.

This clonotype was counted ten times or more. Here the CDR3 DNA reads TGTGCCAGCAGCCCAAACAGGGGGCGCGAAGAGACCCAGTACTTC. Translated: CASSPNRGREETQYF. V usage is TRBV7-2 and J usage is TRBJ2-5, with 9 positions matching TRBD1. Germline trimming cut 5 bases from V and 3 bases from J; bases unmatched to any gene: 7. This CDR3 has 15 amino acids. Germline lookup yields CDR1 SGHTA and CDR2 FQGNSA. Together with reference TRBV7-2 and TRBJ2-5, the CDR3 gives the full variable domain: GAGVSQSPSNKVTEKGKDVELRCDPISGHTALYWYRQSLGQGLEFLIYFQGNSAPDKSGLPSDRFSAERTGGSVSTLTIQRTQQEDSAVYLCASSPNRGREETQYFGPGTRLLVL.

The J gene is TRBJ1-1, the V gene TRBV5-1, with D tentatively TRBD1 (6 bases). The ends were cut back, 5 bases at V and 2 bases at J, with 10 bases in the middle. The germline V gene encodes CDR1 SGHRS and CDR2 YFSETQ. This CDR3 has 13 amino acids. This CDR3 is CASRGAVNTEAFF. DNA of the CDR3: TGCGCCAGCAGGGGGGCAGTTAACACTGAAGCTTTCTTT.

This clonotype was seen ten or more times. The chain uses TRBV30 and TRBJ2-3; D is tentatively TRBD1 or TRBD2 (6 bases each). Germline-derived CDR1 and CDR2 are GTSNPN and SVGIG (reference sequence). Trimming removed 4 bases at V and 2 bases at J, with 10 bases between. There are 13 residues in the CDR3. CDR3 in DNA: TGTGCCTGGAAGGGGGGTAACACAGATACGCAGTATTTT. It encodes CAWKGGNTDTQYF.

The chain is built from TRBV12-3 or TRBV12-4 and TRBJ1-4; tentatively, D is TRBD1 (5 bases). The CDR3 spans 14 residues. Trimming pared 5 bases from V and 5 bases from J, leaving 12 bases between. The CDR3 here is CASSVWGRNEKLFF. Here the CDR3 DNA reads TGTGCCAGCAGTGTCTGGGGCCGAAATGAAAAACTGTTTTTT.

The chain joins TRBV20-1 to TRBJ2-3, with 7 bases aligning to TRBD1. The CDR3 is 16 residues long. Germline loops: CDR1 DFQATT, CDR2 SNEGSKA (reference sequence). Trimming at V came to 2 bases and at J to 8 bases, leaving 16 bases not matched to a gene. The CDR3 region is CSARPRQGPLDGTQYF. The CDR3 bases are TGCAGTGCTAGACCTAGACAGGGCCCGCTAGACGGTACGCAGTATTTT.

The rearrangement joins TRBV6-5 to TRBJ1-1; D not certain. Per germline, CDR1 MNHEY and CDR2 SVGAGI. The CDR3 consists of 14 residues. V shed 2 bases and J shed 2 bases, with 9 bases lying between them. DNA of the CDR3: TGTGCCAGCAGTTACGGGGAGCCCAACACTGAAGCTTTCTTT. It specifies CASSYGEPNTEAFF.

This clonotype was observed a few times. This chain uses TRBV11-2 with TRBJ1-1; possible D gene TRBD1, 6 bases. The V end was cut by 6 bases, the J end by 7 bases, with 21 bases between. The length of the CDR3 is 15 residues. Germline values: CDR1 SGHAT, CDR2 FQNNGV. The CDR3 sequence: CASSQGYIDVSEAFF. The CDR3, as DNA: TGTGCCAGCAGTCAGGGGTACATTGATGTCAGTGAAGCTTTCTTT.

A remark on this clonotype: A single base separates this from a much larger clone, so it may be a read error. The chain joins TRBV5-6 to TRBJ2-2; D gene ambiguous. With 2 bases removed from V and 5 bases from J, the gap between germline ends came to 7 bases. This CDR3 is built from 13 residues. Germline-derived CDR1 and CDR2 are SGHDT and YYEEEE. The CDR3 nucleotides are TGTGCCAGCAGCTTTGTGGGGACCGGGGAGCTGTTTTTT. Its translation is CASSFVGTGELFF.

J is TRBJ1-1 and V is TRBV7-8; possibly TRBD1 for D (5 bases). The CDR3 covers 16 residues. V was cut by 0 bases and J by 6 bases, with 17 bases left in between. Germline CDR1 SGHVS, CDR2 FQNEAQ. The CDR3 loop reads CASSLAFRGDDSEAFF. The CDR3 nucleotides are TGTGCCAGCAGCTTAGCTTTCCGGGGCGATGACTCTGAAGCTTTCTTT.